A selection of T cell receptor beta chains follows, all from one sample in a study of cytomegalovirus exposure and HLA in healthy donors. Generated by immunoSEQ multiplex PCR, the TCRdb table keeps only in-frame clones and is missing some. Seen here are roughly 98,000 clones, about 80% observed once, and the top ten hold around 3%. The specimen was PBMCs. These receptors all stem from a man aged 35-49 years in good health and CMV-seronegative. The CDR3 runs from the conserved cysteine through the conserved F or W. The D gene is left open where the match is weak. Clone size is not always given. Where it is, it says once, few, many or a class for expanded clones.

abundance | d_gene | v_gene | CDR3aa
- | TRBD2 | TRBV6-6 | CASSYTSGGVVQYF
- | - | TRBV30 | CAWTGDTNEKLFF
- | - | TRBV5-1 | CASSLETGLYEQYF
once | TRBD1 | TRBV19 | CASSISRSGGEAFF
- | - | TRBV5-4 | CASSLQVGEAGELFF
few | TRBD2 | TRBV7-9 | CASSFTSGRSNEQFF
- | TRBD1 | TRBV5-6 | CASSSGQTLAKNIQYF
- | - | TRBV7-9 | CASYSGNTIYF
- | TRBD1 | TRBV28 | CASSPGQGYSPLHF
once | TRBD2 | TRBV4-2 | CASSQGASGRTNEQFF
once | TRBD2 | TRBV5-1 | CASTTSGYNEQFF
- | - | TRBV13 | CASSLGQTMVNTGELFF
- | - | TRBV7-9 | CASSLPDRGRNF
- | TRBD1 | TRBV19 | CASRPPYRGLTEAFF
few | TRBD1 | TRBV4-1 | CASSHLRDRQFF
- | - | TRBV7-3 | CASSPKRGGGDEQFF
once | TRBD1 | TRBV7-6 | CASSLATRDRGRRSNQPQHF
- | TRBD1 | TRBV30 | CAWSKDRGQDEQYF
- | - | TRBV10-3 | CAIRGTVSDEQYF
- | TRBD2 | TRBV5-1 | CASSLAGAGGITDTQYF
- | TRBD1 | TRBV28 | CASSIRGQSPSGANVLTF
- | - | TRBV19 | CASSMTAGDEQYF
- | TRBD1 | TRBV6-4 | CASRGTGGENSPLHF
- | TRBD1 | TRBV9 | CASSVDRGSYKQYF
few | - | TRBV7-6 | CASSHSRLDGQETQYF
- | - | TRBV7-8 | CASSSTGTTNYGYTF
- | TRBD2 | TRBV7-2 | CASSLVGHPSGRYEQYF
- | - | TRBV2 | CASSEFRDTGELFF
- | - | TRBV6-1 | CASSERQGSPGELFF
few | TRBD1 | TRBV5-1 | CASRPTGGTYEQYF
- | - | TRBV27 | CASSPRVAGELFF
- | TRBD2 | TRBV7-6 | CASSSAGTSREQYF
- | - | TRBV4-1 | CASSQAAGFGYSYNEQFF
once | TRBD2 | TRBV29-1 | CSVEVGRGEVGQFF
- | - | TRBV10-3 | CAITARLDTEAFF
- | TRBD1 | TRBV30 | CAWSVQGGNEKLFF
- | - | TRBV5-6 | CASSLGLGGASYEQYF
- | TRBD2 | TRBV11-2 | CASRRDYYNEQFF
many | - | TRBV7-9 | CATGLYSYEQYF
- | - | TRBV21-1 | CASSNPRPGTVYEQYF
once | - | TRBV28 | CASSLSGQGSYEQYF